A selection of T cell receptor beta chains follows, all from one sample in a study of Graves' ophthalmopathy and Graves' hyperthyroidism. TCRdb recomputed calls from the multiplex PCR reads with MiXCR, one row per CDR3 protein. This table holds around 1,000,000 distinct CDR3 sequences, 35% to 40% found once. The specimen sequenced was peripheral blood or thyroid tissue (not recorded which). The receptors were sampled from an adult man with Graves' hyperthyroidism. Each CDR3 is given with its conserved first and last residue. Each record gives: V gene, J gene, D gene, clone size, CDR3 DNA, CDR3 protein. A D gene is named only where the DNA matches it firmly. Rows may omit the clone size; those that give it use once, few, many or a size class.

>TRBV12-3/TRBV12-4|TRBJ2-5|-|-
TGTGCCAGCAAACTAGCAGGAGTGGAGACCCAGTACTTC
CASKLAGVETQYF
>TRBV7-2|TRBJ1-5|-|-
TGTGCCAGCAGTTACTCGAAGGGAAATGCCAATCAGCCCCAGCATTTT
CASSYSKGNANQPQHF
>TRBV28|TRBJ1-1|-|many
TGTGCCAGCACCGTTGGACAGCAGAACACTGAAGCTTTCTTT
CASTVGQQNTEAFF
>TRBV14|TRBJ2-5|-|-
TGTGCCAGCACCTCCAGGGGGGGGCAAGAGACCCAGTACTTC
CASTSRGGQETQYF
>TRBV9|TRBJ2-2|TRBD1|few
TGTGCCAGCAGCGTACAGGGGGCCTTCACCGGGGAGCTGTTTTTT
CASSVQGAFTGELFF
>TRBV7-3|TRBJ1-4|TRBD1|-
TGTGCAGGCAGTGATCGGGACAGGAATGAAAAACTGTTTTTT
CAGSDRDRNEKLFF
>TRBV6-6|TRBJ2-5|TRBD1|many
TGTGCCATCGGACGACAGGGGGAGACCCAGTACTTC
CAIGRQGETQYF
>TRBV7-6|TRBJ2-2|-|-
TGTGCCAGCACCCCTACAATAGGGATGATTCTACGGGAGCTGTTTTTT
CASTPTIGMILRELFF
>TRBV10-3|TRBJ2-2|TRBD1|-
TGTGCCATCAGTGGAGGGGACAGGGACACCGGGGAGCTGTTTTTT
CAISGGDRDTGELFF
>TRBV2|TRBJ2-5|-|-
TGTGCCAGCAGCCATCACAGGGAAACAATTCAGACCCAGTACTTC
CASSHHRETIQTQYF
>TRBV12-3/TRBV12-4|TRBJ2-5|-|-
TGTGCCAGCAGTCCCCTGCCCCCAAAAGAGACCCAGTACTTC
CASSPLPPKETQYF
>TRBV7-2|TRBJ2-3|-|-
TGTGCCAGCAGACGGACCAGCACAGATACGCAGTATTTT
CASRRTSTDTQYF
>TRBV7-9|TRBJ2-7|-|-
TGTGCCAGCAGCTCAATCCGGGGTCCCCTCTCCTACGAGCAGTACTTC
CASSSIRGPLSYEQYF
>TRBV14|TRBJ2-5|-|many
TGTGCCAGCAGCCAAGGGAGGAGGGACGATCAAGAGACCCAGTACTTC
CASSQGRRDDQETQYF
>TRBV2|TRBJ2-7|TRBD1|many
TGTGCCAAGGGACAGCGGTCCTACGAGCAGTACTTC
CAKGQRSYEQYF
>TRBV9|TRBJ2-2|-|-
TGTGCCAGCGACCCCGAGGGACACCCACTCGCGAACACCGGGGAGCTGTTTTTT
CASDPEGHPLANTGELFF
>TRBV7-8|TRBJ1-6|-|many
TGTGCCAGCAGCTTAGACTCTAATACACCCCTCCACTTT
CASSLDSNTPLHF
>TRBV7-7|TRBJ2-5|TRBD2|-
TGTGCCACACTAGCGGGAGTTTGGGACCAAGAGACCCGGTACTTC
CATLAGVWDQETRYF
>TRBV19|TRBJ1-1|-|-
TGTGCCAGTAGTATAGATGGGGCGGGGAACACTGAAGCTTTCTTT
CASSIDGAGNTEAFF
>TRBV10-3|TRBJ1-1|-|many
TGTGCCATCAGTGAGCTCTGGAAAGGGGAATCGGCAGAAGCTTTCTTT
CAISELWKGESAEAFF
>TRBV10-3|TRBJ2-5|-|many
TGTGCCATCGGTGGTCGGGGACAAGAGACCCAGTACTTC
CAIGGRGQETQYF
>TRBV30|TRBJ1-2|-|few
TGTGCCTGGAGTGTAGGGTCAGGGCGGACCTATGGCTACACCTTC
CAWSVGSGRTYGYTF
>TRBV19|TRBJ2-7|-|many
TGTGCCAGTAGTACCCTTAAGTCTGGCAGAAATTCCTACGAGCAGTACTTC
CASSTLKSGRNSYEQYF
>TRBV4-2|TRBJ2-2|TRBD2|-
TGTGCCAGCAGCCAAGAGAGTAGCGGGATCGCGAACACCGGGGAGCTGTTTTTT
CASSQESSGIANTGELFF
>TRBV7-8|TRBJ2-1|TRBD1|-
TGTGCCAGCAGCTTCCGGGACAGGGCCAATGAGCAGTTCTTC
CASSFRDRANEQFF
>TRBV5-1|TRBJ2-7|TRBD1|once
TGCGCCAGCAGCCGGGGACAGGGGGGAGAAGAGCAGTACTTC
CASSRGQGGEEQYF
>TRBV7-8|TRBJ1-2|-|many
TGTGCCAGCAGCCCCCCGAGGCACTATGGCTACACCTTC
CASSPPRHYGYTF
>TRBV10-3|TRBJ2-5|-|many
TGTGCCATCAGTGACGGGGGTCGGGCTCCGGAGTACTTC
CAISDGGRAPEYF
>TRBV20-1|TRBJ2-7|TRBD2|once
TGCAGTGCTAGAGCTCGGGGGGGGATATTCTACGAGCAGTACTTC
CSARARGGIFYEQYF
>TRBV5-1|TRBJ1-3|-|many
TGCGCCAGCAGGAAGAGCTCTGGAAACACCATATATTTT
CASRKSSGNTIYF
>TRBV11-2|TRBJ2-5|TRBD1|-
TGTGCCAGCAGCTCAGAGCCGACAGGGGGTTTTCAAGAGACCCAGTACTTC
CASSSEPTGGFQETQYF